This record concerns one T cell receptor beta chain sequence. The target of this receptor is not known. No base quality values were provided; no much bigger clone lies one nucleotide off. Taken from the germline V gene (reference sequence), the CDR1 and CDR2 loops are LGHDT and YNNKEL. Measured from the cysteine to the phenylalanine, the CDR3 is 13 residues long. Of the read, only the CDR3 DNA is kept; its 39 bases are in frame from base 1. V is pared back by 4 bases and J by 5 bases, with 6 bases lying between the germline termini. The sample is drawn from a study of control samples from healthy donors and cancer patients (dated by TCRdb to about 2020). The library was built by means of the immunoSEQ multiplex PCR assay. What TCRdb holds here is the immuneACCESS table cut down to in-frame rearrangements. Part of the clones is not present; checked against another copy, under half of the missing clones reflect an unresolved V gene, and the others are unexplained. A total of roughly 170,000 clones appear in this sample, roughly 88% of them only once. The ten largest clones capture nearly 5% of the sample.

The source is a woman in her 30s in good health. The source material was blood. The chain couples TRBV3-1 (or the pseudogene TRBV3-2) to TRBJ1-6, with the D gene call left open. The DNA is as follows: TGTGCCAGCAGCCCAAACGATAATTCACCCCTCCACTTT. This gives the protein CASSPNDNSPLHF.